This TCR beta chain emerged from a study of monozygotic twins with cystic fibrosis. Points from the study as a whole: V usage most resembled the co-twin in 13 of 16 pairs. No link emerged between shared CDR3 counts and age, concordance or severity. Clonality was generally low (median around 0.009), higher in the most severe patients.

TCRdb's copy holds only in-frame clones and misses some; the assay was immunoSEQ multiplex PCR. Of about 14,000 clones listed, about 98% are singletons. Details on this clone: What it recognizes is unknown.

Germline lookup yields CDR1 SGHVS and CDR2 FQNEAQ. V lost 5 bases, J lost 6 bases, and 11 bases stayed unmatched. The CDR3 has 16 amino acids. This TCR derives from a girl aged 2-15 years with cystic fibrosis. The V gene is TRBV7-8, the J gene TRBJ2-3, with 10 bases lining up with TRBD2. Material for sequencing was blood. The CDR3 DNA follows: TGTGCCAGCAGCCTCCGTTCTAGCGGGAGAAGGGATACGCAGTATTTT. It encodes CASSLRSSGRRDTQYF.